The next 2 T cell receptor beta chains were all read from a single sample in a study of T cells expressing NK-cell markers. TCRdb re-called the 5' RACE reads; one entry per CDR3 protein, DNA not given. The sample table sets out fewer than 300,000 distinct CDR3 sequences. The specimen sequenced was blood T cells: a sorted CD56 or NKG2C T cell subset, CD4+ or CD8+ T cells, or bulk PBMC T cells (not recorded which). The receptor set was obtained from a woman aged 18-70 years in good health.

CDR3 sequence reads: CASSFRGNPYNEQFF. The chain employs TRBV12-3 or TRBV12-4 and TRBJ2-1. The CDR3 totals 15 residues.

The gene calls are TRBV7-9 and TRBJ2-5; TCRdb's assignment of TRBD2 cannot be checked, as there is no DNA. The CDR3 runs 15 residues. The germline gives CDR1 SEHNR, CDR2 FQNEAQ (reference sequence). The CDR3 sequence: CASSKGSGGQETQYF.